A selection of T cell receptor beta chains follows, all from one sample in a study of Graves' ophthalmopathy and Graves' hyperthyroidism. TCRdb reanalysed the multiplex PCR reads using MiXCR and keeps one entry per CDR3 protein. The sample contains over a million distinct CDR3 sequences, about 36% of which appear only once. The sequenced material came from peripheral blood or thyroid tissue (not recorded which). The source is an adult man with Graves' hyperthyroidism. The CDR3 runs from the conserved cysteine through the conserved F or W.

j_call: TRBJ2-5
v_call: TRBV25-1
cdr3_aa: CASTDWEGGETQYF

j_call: TRBJ1-1
v_call: TRBV9
cdr3_aa: CASSRIGRLAFF

j_call: TRBJ2-7
v_call: TRBV18
cdr3_aa: CASSPPAARNEQYF

j_call: TRBJ1-1
v_call: TRBV12-3/TRBV12-4
cdr3_aa: CASSLEPSLTEAFF

j_call: TRBJ2-3
v_call: TRBV10-3
cdr3_aa: CAIRDTITDTQYF

j_call: TRBJ2-2
v_call: TRBV4-1
cdr3_aa: CASSQGRELFF

j_call: TRBJ2-5
v_call: TRBV20-1
cdr3_aa: CSARGRRQETQYF

j_call: TRBJ1-3
v_call: TRBV13
cdr3_aa: CASSPRGPFSGNTIYF

j_call: TRBJ2-7
v_call: TRBV7-9
cdr3_aa: CASSSFPNEQYF

j_call: TRBJ1-2
v_call: TRBV12-3/TRBV12-4
cdr3_aa: CASSFSTGQLFGYTF

j_call: TRBJ1-1
v_call: TRBV29-1
cdr3_aa: CSYRTSGGFRGEAFF

j_call: TRBJ1-1
v_call: TRBV7-2
cdr3_aa: CASSVRGQANTEAFF

j_call: TRBJ1-5
v_call: TRBV20-1
cdr3_aa: CSATGGVDQPQHF

j_call: TRBJ1-1
v_call: TRBV11-2
cdr3_aa: CASSSGSLGGHTEAFF

j_call: TRBJ1-4
v_call: TRBV10-3
cdr3_aa: CAISGNPDEKLFF

j_call: TRBJ1-5
v_call: TRBV7-2
cdr3_aa: CASSTGQPNQPQHF

j_call: TRBJ2-5
v_call: TRBV10-3
cdr3_aa: CAIGQGQETQYF

j_call: TRBJ2-5
v_call: TRBV7-2
cdr3_aa: CASSLGLAGVSQETQYF

j_call: TRBJ1-4
v_call: TRBV5-1
cdr3_aa: CASKGTRNEKLFF

j_call: TRBJ2-2
v_call: TRBV9
cdr3_aa: CASSVEGAGELFF

j_call: TRBJ1-2
v_call: TRBV7-3
cdr3_aa: CASSPGPVTYGYTF

j_call: TRBJ1-1
v_call: TRBV10-3
cdr3_aa: CAIKGQGTGNTEAFF

j_call: TRBJ2-7
v_call: TRBV9
cdr3_aa: CASSAGGGYSYEQYF

j_call: TRBJ1-1
v_call: TRBV2
cdr3_aa: CASSEDPYTEAFF

j_call: TRBJ2-6
v_call: TRBV10-3
cdr3_aa: CAISGQGGFNVLTF

j_call: TRBJ2-3
v_call: TRBV2
cdr3_aa: CASSLAGTGTDTQYF

j_call: TRBJ2-2
v_call: TRBV7-6
cdr3_aa: CASSPAGRGNTGELFF

j_call: TRBJ1-2
v_call: TRBV6-5
cdr3_aa: CASSSGGAYYGYTF

j_call: TRBJ2-7
v_call: TRBV7-9
cdr3_aa: CASSSRGPFVHEQYF

j_call: TRBJ1-5
v_call: TRBV19
cdr3_aa: CASTRGAYQPQHF

j_call: TRBJ2-7
v_call: TRBV7-2
cdr3_aa: CASSSSSGVTYYEQYF

j_call: TRBJ2-5
v_call: TRBV7-2
cdr3_aa: CASSLGLGTQYF

j_call: TRBJ2-2
v_call: TRBV2
cdr3_aa: CASSDERGTGELFF

j_call: TRBJ2-5
v_call: TRBV7-3
cdr3_aa: CASSRKAGVIQETQYF

j_call: TRBJ2-6
v_call: TRBV24-1
cdr3_aa: CATSDSGQGISGANVLTF

j_call: TRBJ1-1
v_call: TRBV10-3
cdr3_aa: CAISDPGDLNTEAFF

j_call: TRBJ1-5
v_call: TRBV7-9
cdr3_aa: CASSSGDSSGQPQHF

j_call: TRBJ1-5
v_call: TRBV20-1
cdr3_aa: CSAWGRGNQPQHF

j_call: TRBJ2-7
v_call: TRBV6-2/TRBV6-3
cdr3_aa: CASSYSDRGPYEQYF

j_call: TRBJ2-7
v_call: TRBV12-3/TRBV12-4
cdr3_aa: CASGRTGGPSEQYF

j_call: TRBJ1-4
v_call: TRBV25-1
cdr3_aa: CASSEFRDSGEKLFF

j_call: TRBJ2-6
v_call: TRBV7-7
cdr3_aa: CASSSRDRAFAGANVLTF

j_call: TRBJ2-7
v_call: TRBV2
cdr3_aa: CASSGLAGGEQYF

j_call: TRBJ1-1
v_call: TRBV25-1
cdr3_aa: CACSARPGQDVEAFF

j_call: TRBJ2-2
v_call: TRBV5-1
cdr3_aa: CASALTGGRTNTGELFF

j_call: TRBJ2-7
v_call: TRBV11-2
cdr3_aa: CASSLASGQGGYEQYF

j_call: TRBJ1-5
v_call: TRBV6-1
cdr3_aa: CASTRQGADQPQHF